The 9 T cell receptor beta chains listed next were all sequenced from one sample in a study of T cells expressing NK-cell markers. With the 5' RACE reads reprocessed, TCRdb shows one record per CDR3 protein and no DNA. The sample has 150,000 or so distinct CDR3 sequences. The sequencing input was blood T cells: a sorted CD56 or NKG2C T cell subset, CD4+ or CD8+ T cells, or bulk PBMC T cells (not recorded which). All receptors derive from a woman aged 45-65 years in good health.

The chain carries TRBV7-9 and TRBJ2-1; TCRdb's D gene call, TRBD1, goes unchecked for lack of DNA. CDR3 length equals 15 residues. Looked up from germline, CDR1 is SEHNR and CDR2 is FQNEAQ (reference sequence). Here the CDR3 reads CASSLTGTGGHEQFF.

The chain combines TRBV7-6 with TRBJ2-7. The CDR3 spans 14 residues. Germline CDR1 SGHVS, CDR2 FNYEAQ. CDR3 amino acids: CASSGGGSTYEQYF.

The chain employs TRBV18 and TRBJ2-7; absent DNA, TCRdb's TRBD2 call cannot be checked. Germline CDR1 KGHSH, CDR2 LQKENI. The CDR3 is made up of 14 amino acids. The CDR3 sequence: CASSHLGPYSEQYF.

This rearrangement joins TRBV10-3 to TRBJ2-1. The CDR3 covers 15 residues. Germline CDR1 ENHRY, CDR2 SYGVKD. CDR3 sequence: CAIRPIATQYNEQFF.

The chain combines TRBV2 with TRBJ2-7. The germline CDR1 and CDR2 sequences are SNHLY and FYNNEI. CDR3 length equals 12 residues. The CDR3 sequence: CASSVISYEQYF.

The rearrangement uses TRBV12-3 or TRBV12-4 and TRBJ1-5; the D call from TCRdb, TRBD1, cannot be confirmed without DNA. This CDR3 region has 14 residues. This CDR3 is CASSNEGVNQPQHF.

This chain joins TRBV27 and TRBJ2-4; TCRdb picks TRBD1, but there is no DNA to check that call. Germline lookup yields CDR1 MNHEY and CDR2 SMNVEV (reference sequence). The CDR3 totals 17 residues. Here the CDR3 reads CASSFLGQSPAKNIQYF.

CDR3 protein: CSAGTDQRNTEAFF. The chain recombines TRBV29-1 with TRBJ1-1; the D gene TCRdb calls, TRBD1, cannot be checked with no DNA. Germline CDR1 is SQVTM and CDR2 is ANQGSEA. The CDR3 consists of 14 residues. The entire variable domain, with the rest obtained from reference TRBV29-1 and TRBJ1-1, is as follows: SAVISQKPSRDICQRGTSLTIQCQVDSQVTMMFWYRQQPGQSLTLIATANQGSEATYESGFVIDKFPISRPNLTFSTLTVSNMSPEDSSIYLCSAGTDQRNTEAFFGQGTRLTVV.

V is TRBV3-1 and J is TRBJ2-2; TCRdb names TRBD1, which stays unverified in the absence of DNA. This CDR3 has 22 residues. Germline V lookup: CDR1 LGHDT, CDR2 YNNKEL (reference sequence). The CDR3 protein is CASSQDFFLLRDRGPNTGELFF.